Following are 15 T cell receptor beta chains from one sample sequenced in a study of CD4 T cells in relation to SARS-CoV-2 and coronaviruses. Generated by immunoSEQ multiplex PCR, the TCRdb table keeps only in-frame clones and is missing some. The table shows 35,000 to 45,000 clones, with 70% to 90% occurring only once. The sample consisted of memory CD4+ T cells from PBMCs. The receptors shown here come from an adult with COVID-19.

J is TRBJ1-1 and V is TRBV19; a weak D match, TRBD1 (6 bases). Per the germline V gene, CDR1 is LNHDA and CDR2 is SQIVND (reference sequence). This CDR3 is built from 11 residues. Deletions cut 6 bases from V and 7 bases from J, with 9 bases between. This CDR3 reads CASRGADEAFF. The DNA of the CDR3 is TGTGCCAGTAGGGGGGCTGATGAAGCTTTCTTT.

The rearrangement uses TRBV27 and TRBJ1-5; maybe TRBD1 (5 bases). Trimming left V 2 bases short and J 0 bases short, with 11 bases between. The CDR3 is 16 amino acids. Germline CDR1 and CDR2: MNHEY and SMNVEV (reference sequence). CDR3 bases: TGTGCCAGCAGTTTACGGGGGGACCATAGCAATCAGCCCCAGCATTTT. It is translated as CASSLRGDHSNQPQHF.

This clone was recorded once. The chain combines TRBV28 with TRBJ1-1, with D hard to call. The germline V and J ends were trimmed by 10 bases and 0 bases, with 15 bases remaining between them. CDR1 is MDHEN, CDR2 SYDVKM, per germline. CDR3 length equals 14 residues. In DNA form, the CDR3 reads TGTGCCACCATAGGCCGGCATTTGAACACTGAAGCTTTCTTT. It translates to CATIGRHLNTEAFF. Based on the CDR3 plus reference TRBV28 and TRBJ1-1, the full variable domain is DVKVTQSSRYLVKRTGEKVFLECVQDMDHENMFWYRQDPGLGLRLIYFSYDVKMKEKGDIPEGYSVSREKKERFSLILESASTNQTSMYLCATIGRHLNTEAFFGQGTRLTVV.

The chain has TRBV12-3 or TRBV12-4 and TRBJ2-7; D is unresolved. The CDR3 totals 12 residues. The ends were cut back, 4 bases at V and 6 bases at J, with 10 bases in the middle. CDR3 loop: CASSSYWAEQYF. In DNA, the CDR3 is TGTGCCAGCAGTTCATACTGGGCCGAGCAGTACTTC.

The V and J genes are TRBV4-2 and TRBJ2-3, with D tentatively TRBD2 (7 bases). CDR3 size: 17 residues. V shed 1 base and J shed 1 base, with 15 bases lying between them. The V gene's germline CDR1 is LGHNA and CDR2 YNFKEQ. CDR3: CASSQVSSGGRTDTQYF. CDR3 sequence (DNA): TGTGCCAGCAGCCAAGTAAGTTCGGGGGGCCGCACAGATACGCAGTATTTT.

This rearrangement joins TRBV3-1 (or the pseudogene TRBV3-2) to TRBJ2-1; possible D gene TRBD1, 5 bases. Germline V gene data show CDR1 as LGHDT and CDR2 as YNNKEL (reference sequence). This CDR3 contains 15 residues. Trimming cost V 5 bases and J 10 bases, with 21 bases left between them. The CDR3 is CASSGEITREQEQFF. The CDR3 DNA sequence: TGTGCCAGCAGCGGCGAAATAACCAGGGAACAGGAGCAGTTCTTC.

The V and J genes are TRBV5-4 and TRBJ1-1; D call uncertain. The V and J ends lost 0 bases and 1 base respectively, with 7 bases between them. Germline CDR1 is SGHNT and CDR2 is YYREEE (reference sequence). The CDR3 has 14 amino acids. CDR3 sequence reads: CASSLESANTEAFF. For the CDR3, the DNA is TGTGCCAGCAGCTTGGAATCCGCGAACACTGAAGCTTTCTTT.

The chain joins TRBV3-1 (or the pseudogene TRBV3-2) to TRBJ1-5; D is perhaps TRBD1 (5 bases). The V end was cut by 2 bases, the J end by 1 base, with 6 bases between. This CDR3 spans 14 amino acids. The germline V gene has CDR1 LGHDT and CDR2 YNNKEL (reference sequence). The CDR3 protein is CASSQSGSNQPQHF. CDR3 in DNA: TGTGCCAGCAGCCAATCAGGGAGCAATCAGCCCCAGCATTTT.

This sequence joins TRBV7-8 and TRBJ1-1; D unclear. The germline V and J ends were trimmed by 4 bases and 1 base, with 10 bases remaining between them. Germline loops: CDR1 SGHVS, CDR2 FQNEAQ. The CDR3 covers 14 residues. CDR3 in DNA: TGTGCCAGCAGCTCCCCAGGATGGAACACTGAAGCTTTCTTT. Translating gives CASSSPGWNTEAFF.

The chain couples TRBV5-4 to TRBJ1-6; the D is unclear. The V and J ends lost 0 bases and 6 bases respectively, with 7 bases between them. Germline V gives CDR1 SGHNT, CDR2 YYREEE (reference sequence). The CDR3 runs to 14 residues. This chain's CDR3 is CASSLAFTNSPLHF. The CDR3 DNA reads TGTGCCAGCAGCTTGGCCTTCACTAATTCACCCCTCCACTTT. Full variable domain (remainder filled in from reference TRBV5-4 and TRBJ1-6): ETGVTQSPTHLIKTRGQQVTLRCSSQSGHNTVSWYQQALGQGPQFIFQYYREEENGRGNFPPRFSGLQFPNYSSELNVNALELDDSALYLCASSLAFTNSPLHFGNGTRLTVT.

V usage is TRBV5-1 and J usage is TRBJ2-5; 10 bases are a match to TRBD2. Losses at the gene ends were 4 bases for V and 5 bases for J; bases not matched to a gene: 8. This CDR3 region has 15 residues. Germline CDR1 is SGHRS and CDR2 is YFSETQ. CDR3 coding DNA: TGCGCCAGCAGCGGAGCGGGGGGGAGTATGGAGACCCAGTACTTC. Translation gives CASSGAGGSMETQYF.

This chain connects TRBV5-5 to TRBJ2-3, with D perhaps TRBD1 (7 bases). V was trimmed by 7 bases and J by 8 bases, leaving 26 bases between them. Germline CDR1 SGHKS, CDR2 YYEKEE (reference sequence). This CDR3 is built from 16 residues. The CDR3 nucleotides are TGTGCCAGCCAGGGGGTGACCGGACTAAGTTTATTTACGCAGTATTTT. Translated, it gives CASQGVTGLSLFTQYF. Full variable domain (outside the CDR3, taken from reference TRBV5-5 and TRBJ2-3): DAGVTQSPTHLIKTRGQQVTLRCSPISGHKSVSWYQQVLGQGPQFIFQYYEKEERGRGNFPDRFSARQFPNYSSELNVNALLLGDSALYLCASQGVTGLSLFTQYFGPGTRLTVL.

The chain uses TRBV5-6 and TRBJ1-5; no definite D call. The germline V gene has CDR1 SGHDT and CDR2 YYEEEE. CDR3 size: 15 residues. V lost 0 bases, J lost 2 bases, and 9 bases lay in between. The CDR3 bases are TGTGCCAGCAGCTTGGGGGTCATGGGCAATCAGCCCCAGCATTTT. This gives the protein CASSLGVMGNQPQHF.

V and J are TRBV19 and TRBJ1-5; D might be TRBD1 (5 bases). The CDR3 has 17 amino acids. V was cut by 1 base and J by 0 bases, with 13 bases left in between. CDR1 is LNHDA, CDR2 SQIVND, per germline (reference sequence). The DNA of the CDR3 is TGTGCCAGTAGTATAGTCGGCAGGACATTTAGCAATCAGCCCCAGCATTTT. The encoded protein is CASSIVGRTFSNQPQHF.

This sequence joins TRBV3-1 (or the pseudogene TRBV3-2) and TRBJ1-1; D is ambiguous. Germline V gene lookup returns CDR1 LGHDT and CDR2 YNNKEL (reference sequence). The CDR3 totals 14 residues. V was cut by 1 base and J by 1 base, with 7 bases left in between. CDR3: CASSQGTANTEAFF. CDR3 DNA sequence: TGTGCCAGCAGCCAAGGGACGGCGAACACTGAAGCTTTCTTT.